A selection of T cell receptor beta chains follows, all from one sample in a study of blood T cell repertoires in COVID-19. TCRdb keeps only in-frame clones here, not all; method: immunoSEQ multiplex PCR. The sample lists over 30,000 clones, approximately 77% occurring once. The sample was peripheral blood. The receptors originated from a human donor in a cohort sampled during active COVID-19. Both conserved end residues are part of each CDR3. The D gene is left open where the match is weak. Rows may omit the clone size; those that give it use once, few, many or a size class.

D gene	V gene	J gene	clone size	CDR3 protein	CDR3 DNA
TRBD2	TRBV7-9	TRBJ2-7	few	CASSSPFLAGPSYEQYF	TGTGCCAGCAGCTCACCCTTTTTAGCGGGACCGTCCTACGAGCAGTACTTC
NA	TRBV27	TRBJ2-6	few	CASSLLGAGANVLTF	TGTGCCAGCAGTTTATTAGGGGCCGGGGCCAACGTCCTGACTTTC
NA	TRBV5-6	TRBJ1-3	few	CASSLERGGISGNTIYF	TGTGCCAGCAGCTTGGAGCGGGGGGGAATCTCTGGAAACACCATATATTTT
NA	TRBV19	TRBJ2-7	NA	CASSISSDREVAYEQYF	TGTGCCAGTAGTATCAGCTCCGACAGGGAGGTAGCCTACGAGCAGTACTTC
TRBD2	TRBV3-1/TRBV3-2	TRBJ2-5	once	CASTILADSGETQYF	TGTGCCAGCACCATACTAGCGGACAGTGGGGAGACCCAGTACTTC
NA	TRBV18	TRBJ2-2	NA	CASSRGRGSRNGELFF	TGTGCCAGCTCACGAGGTAGGGGATCGAGGAACGGGGAGCTGTTTTTT
TRBD2	TRBV3-1/TRBV3-2	TRBJ2-2	NA	CASSLLAGGNGGELFF	TGTGCCAGCAGCCTACTAGCGGGGGGAAATGGTGGGGAGCTGTTTTTT
NA	TRBV18	TRBJ1-6	NA	CASSPTGRGDSPLHF	TGTGCCAGCTCCCCGACCGGCAGGGGTGATTCACCCCTCCACTTT
TRBD1	TRBV6-5	TRBJ1-5	NA	CASSSWDRGQPQHF	TGTGCCAGCAGTTCCTGGGACAGGGGTCAGCCCCAGCATTTT
TRBD1	TRBV29-1	TRBJ2-1	NA	CSVEGQGSEQFF	TGCAGCGTTGAAGGACAGGGCAGTGAGCAGTTCTTC
TRBD1	TRBV7-6	TRBJ2-7	few	CASSLRTGGSYEQYF	TGTGCCAGCAGCTTGCGGACAGGGGGAAGCTACGAGCAGTACTTC
NA	TRBV12-3/TRBV12-4	TRBJ1-1	NA	CASSFRTEAFF	TGTGCCAGCAGTTTCCGCACTGAAGCTTTCTTT
NA	TRBV19	TRBJ2-1	once	CASSIDHQARPIVGDNEQFF	TGTGCCAGTAGTATAGATCATCAGGCAAGACCTATCGTGGGTGACAATGAGCAGTTCTTC
TRBD2	TRBV14	TRBJ2-7	NA	CASSPLAGGPYEQYF	TGTGCCAGCAGCCCGTTAGCGGGAGGGCCCTACGAGCAGTACTTC
NA	TRBV19	TRBJ2-1	NA	CASSIIQGGYNEQFF	TGTGCCAGTAGTATTATCCAGGGGGGATACAATGAGCAGTTCTTC
TRBD2	TRBV5-4	TRBJ2-5	NA	CASSLAGGGQETQYF	TGTGCCAGCAGCTTGGCCGGCGGGGGCCAAGAGACCCAGTACTTC
NA	TRBV9	TRBJ2-2	NA	CASSPLDTYTGELFF	TGTGCCAGCAGCCCACTCGACACCTACACCGGGGAGCTGTTTTTT
TRBD2	TRBV18	TRBJ2-7	NA	CASSPLAGNNEQYF	TGTGCCAGCTCACCACTAGCGGGGAATAACGAGCAGTACTTC
NA	TRBV20-1	TRBJ2-4	NA	CSAKRDIQYF	TGCAGTGCTAAGAGGGACATTCAGTACTTC
NA	TRBV4-2	TRBJ2-1	once	CASSQDFQRDTGPANEQFF	TGTGCCAGCAGCCAAGATTTTCAGAGGGACACGGGTCCCGCGAATGAGCAGTTCTTC
TRBD2	TRBV7-2	TRBJ2-1	NA	CASSGDYFSGEQFF	TGTGCCAGCAGCGGGGACTATTTTTCCGGTGAGCAGTTCTTC
NA	TRBV24-1	TRBJ1-4	NA	CATSDPGRGNEKLFF	TGTGCCACCAGTGACCCCGGTCGAGGGAATGAAAAACTGTTTTTT
NA	TRBV6-5	TRBJ2-5	once	CASSILASTWETQYF	TGTGCCAGCAGTATACTAGCTTCAACGTGGGAGACCCAGTACTTC
NA	TRBV4-2	TRBJ2-5	few	CASSQGESSSYQETQYF	TGTGCCAGCAGCCAAGGAGAGTCATCTTCGTACCAAGAGACCCAGTACTTC
NA	TRBV5-5	TRBJ2-1	NA	CASSAGPPEQFF	TGTGCCAGCAGCGCGGGACCCCCAGAGCAGTTCTTC
NA	TRBV7-9	TRBJ2-7	NA	CASSPAGGFSYEQYF	TGTGCCAGCAGCCCGGCTGGGGGGTTCTCCTACGAGCAGTACTTC
TRBD2	TRBV30	TRBJ2-7	NA	CASKRGVYEQYF	TGTGCCTCAAAGCGGGGGGTCTACGAGCAGTACTTC
NA	TRBV7-9	TRBJ2-1	NA	CASSLGQTGINEQFF	TGTGCCAGCAGCTTGGGCCAGACGGGAATCAATGAGCAGTTCTTC
NA	TRBV7-9	TRBJ1-1	once	CASNHYDTEAFF	TGTGCCAGCAACCACTACGACACTGAAGCTTTCTTT
NA	TRBV12-3/TRBV12-4	TRBJ1-2	NA	CASNDGAKGYTF	TGTGCCAGCAACGATGGGGCGAAAGGCTACACCTTC
TRBD1	TRBV5-4	TRBJ2-1	NA	CASSTGASEQFF	TGTGCCAGCAGCACAGGGGCCAGTGAGCAGTTCTTC
TRBD2	TRBV11-2	TRBJ2-1	NA	CASSRATSGGARGNEQFF	TGTGCCAGCAGCCGAGCGACTAGCGGGGGGGCAAGAGGCAATGAGCAGTTCTTC
NA	TRBV28	TRBJ2-3	NA	CASSPFGRGDSHTQYF	TGTGCCAGCAGCCCCTTTGGGAGGGGGGACTCCCATACGCAGTATTTT
NA	TRBV9	TRBJ2-5	NA	CASSVGQGLETQYF	TGTGCCAGCAGCGTGGGCCAGGGGTTGGAGACCCAGTACTTC
TRBD1	TRBV6-5	TRBJ1-2	NA	CASRQGARGYTF	TGTGCCAGCAGACAGGGGGCGCGAGGCTACACCTTC
TRBD1	TRBV4-1	TRBJ2-5	NA	CASSPIPIGTGGHVHQETQYF	TGCGCCAGCAGCCCGATCCCTATAGGGACAGGGGGACACGTCCACCAAGAGACCCAGTACTTC
NA	TRBV27	TRBJ2-7	NA	CATRPAGPYEQYF	TGTGCCACTCGGCCGGCGGGACCCTACGAGCAGTACTTC
NA	TRBV3-1/TRBV3-2	TRBJ2-1	NA	CASSQDGTARRFF	TGTGCCAGCAGCCAAGATGGGACTGCTAGACGGTTCTTC
NA	TRBV6-5	TRBJ2-7	medium-sized	CASSPRLTAYEQYF	TGTGCCAGCAGTCCCCGGTTGACAGCCTACGAGCAGTACTTC
TRBD2	TRBV28	TRBJ2-5	NA	CASSFEERGQETQYF	TGTGCCAGCAGTTTTGAGGAGCGGGGTCAAGAGACCCAGTACTTC
TRBD2	TRBV10-3	TRBJ2-5	NA	CAISESKRGYQETQYF	TGTGCCATCAGTGAGTCCAAGCGGGGATACCAAGAGACCCAGTACTTC
NA	TRBV11-2	TRBJ2-7	NA	CASSLEVRYEQYF	TGTGCCAGCAGCTTAGAGGTGAGGTACGAGCAGTACTTC
TRBD1	TRBV5-1	TRBJ2-2	few	CASSTGQRNTGELFF	TGCGCCAGCAGCACGGGACAGAGGAACACCGGGGAGCTGTTTTTT
NA	TRBV6-4	TRBJ1-2	many	CASSDPRGGNGYTF	TGTGCCAGCAGTGACCCGAGGGGGGGGAATGGCTACACCTTC
NA	TRBV11-2	TRBJ2-7	once	CASSPRQFSYEQYF	TGTGCCAGCAGCCCCCGACAGTTCTCCTACGAGCAGTACTTC
TRBD1	TRBV30	TRBJ1-2	NA	CAGPPGTGYGYTF	TGTGCCGGCCCGCCCGGGACAGGCTATGGCTACACCTTC
NA	TRBV6-5	TRBJ2-2	NA	CASSYGSMAGELFF	TGTGCCAGCAGTTACGGCTCGATGGCCGGGGAGCTGTTTTTT
NA	TRBV19	TRBJ1-4	NA	CASTQRSLLFF	TGTGCCAGTACCCAGAGGTCGCTACTGTTTTTT
TRBD2	TRBV9	TRBJ2-3	NA	CASTEGAGGQWDTQYF	TGTGCCAGCACCGAGGGGGCGGGAGGGCAATGGGATACGCAGTATTTT
NA	TRBV5-6	TRBJ1-1	once	CASSLLGTMNTEAFF	TGTGCCAGCAGCTTGTTGGGGACAATGAACACTGAAGCTTTCTTT
NA	TRBV4-1	TRBJ2-3	NA	CASSQGGRQGADTQYF	TGCGCCAGCAGCCAGGGGGGGCGCCAAGGGGCAGATACGCAGTATTTT
NA	TRBV23-1	TRBJ1-1	NA	CASSQLRGHGCQTEAFF	TGCGCCAGCAGTCAATTGAGAGGGCACGGTTGTCAGACTGAAGCTTTCTTT
NA	TRBV4-2	TRBJ1-2	NA	CASSQVKAGEPYYGYTF	TGTGCCAGCAGCCAAGTTAAAGCGGGAGAACCCTACTATGGCTACACCTTC
NA	TRBV19	TRBJ2-1	NA	CASSITASVYNEQFF	TGTGCCAGTAGTATAACGGCTAGCGTATACAATGAGCAGTTCTTC